The T cell receptor (beta chain) described here comes from a study of cytomegalovirus exposure and HLA in healthy donors. At the level of the study: Across some 400 genotyped donors, about 80% landed in the Caucasian-associated ancestry cluster. General observations from the study: A later analysis linked a missense variant in DCLRE1C to the trimming of TCR beta V and J genes. Many donors carried some public TCRs, although rarity characterized most TCR sequences. Later work showed greater clonal expansion in HLA-associated TCR beta chains than in equally common others.

The CDR3 has 12 residues. The germline gives CDR1 LNHDA, CDR2 SQIVND (reference sequence). Trimming took off 3 bases at V and 4 bases at J, with 7 bases between the two ends. Primers: 60 Vbeta forward and 13 Jbeta reverse. TCRdb's table, derived via immunoSEQ multiplex PCR, lists solely in-frame clones and lacks some. The top ten hold approximately 4% of the sample, which has 110,000 to 150,000 clones, about 80% seen once. With regard to this clone: Its antigen is unidentified.

The rearrangement joins TRBV19 to TRBJ2-7, with D hard to call. The sequenced material came from PBMCs. This clonotype was obtained from a man between 18 and 29 years old in good health and CMV-seronegative. The CDR3 coding sequence is TGTGCCAGTAGTATCTCCGGGTACGAGCAGTACTTC. Translating gives CASSISGYEQYF.